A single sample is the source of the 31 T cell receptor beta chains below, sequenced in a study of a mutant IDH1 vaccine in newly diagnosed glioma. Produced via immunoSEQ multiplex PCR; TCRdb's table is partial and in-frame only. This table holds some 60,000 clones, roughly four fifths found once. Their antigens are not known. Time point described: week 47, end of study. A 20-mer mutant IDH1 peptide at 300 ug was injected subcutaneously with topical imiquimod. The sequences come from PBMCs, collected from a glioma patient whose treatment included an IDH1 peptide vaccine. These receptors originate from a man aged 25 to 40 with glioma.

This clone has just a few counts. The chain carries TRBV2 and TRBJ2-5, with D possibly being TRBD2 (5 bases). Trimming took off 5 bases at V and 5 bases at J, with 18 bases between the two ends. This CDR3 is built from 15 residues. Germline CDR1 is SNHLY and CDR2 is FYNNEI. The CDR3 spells CASSRVIPGSETQYF. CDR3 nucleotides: TGTGCCAGCAGTCGGGTTATCCCGGGATCTGAGACCCAGTACTTC.

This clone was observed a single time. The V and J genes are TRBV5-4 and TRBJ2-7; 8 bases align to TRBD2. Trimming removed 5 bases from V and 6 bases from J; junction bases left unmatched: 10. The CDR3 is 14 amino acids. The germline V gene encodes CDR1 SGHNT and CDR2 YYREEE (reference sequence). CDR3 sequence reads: CASRKRGGRGEQYF. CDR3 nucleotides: TGTGCCAGCAGAAAACGGGGGGGCCGTGGCGAGCAGTACTTC.

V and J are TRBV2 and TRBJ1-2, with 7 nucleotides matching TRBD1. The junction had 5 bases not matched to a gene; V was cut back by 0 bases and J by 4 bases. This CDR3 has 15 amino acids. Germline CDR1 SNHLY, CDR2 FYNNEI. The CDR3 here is CASSEALRTGYGYTF. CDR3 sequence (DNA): TGTGCCAGCAGTGAAGCGCTAAGGACAGGCTATGGCTACACCTTC.

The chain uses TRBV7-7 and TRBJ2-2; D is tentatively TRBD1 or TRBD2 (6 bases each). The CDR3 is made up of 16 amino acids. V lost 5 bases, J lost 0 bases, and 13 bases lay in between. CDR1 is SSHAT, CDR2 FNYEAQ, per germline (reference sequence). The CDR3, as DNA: TGTGCCAGCAGCGGAGTGGGGGGCGCGAACACCGGGGAGCTGTTTTTT. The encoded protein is CASSGVGGANTGELFF.

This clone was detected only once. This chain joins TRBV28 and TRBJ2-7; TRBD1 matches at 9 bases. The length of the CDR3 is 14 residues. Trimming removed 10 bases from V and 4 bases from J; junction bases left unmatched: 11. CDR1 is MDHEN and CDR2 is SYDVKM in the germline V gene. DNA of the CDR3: TGTGCCACCAAACAGGGGGCTATTCGATACGAGCAGTACTTC. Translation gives CATKQGAIRYEQYF. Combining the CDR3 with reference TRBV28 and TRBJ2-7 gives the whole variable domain DVKVTQSSRYLVKRTGEKVFLECVQDMDHENMFWYRQDPGLGLRLIYFSYDVKMKEKGDIPEGYSVSREKKERFSLILESASTNQTSMYLCATKQGAIRYEQYFGPGTRLTVT.

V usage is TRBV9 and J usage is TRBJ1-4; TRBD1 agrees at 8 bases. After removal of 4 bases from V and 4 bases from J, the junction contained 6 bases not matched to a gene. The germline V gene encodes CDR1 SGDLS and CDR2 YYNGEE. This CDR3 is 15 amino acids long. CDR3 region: CASSFAGGINEKLFF. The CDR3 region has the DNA TGTGCCAGCAGCTTCGCAGGGGGCATTAATGAAAAACTGTTTTTT.

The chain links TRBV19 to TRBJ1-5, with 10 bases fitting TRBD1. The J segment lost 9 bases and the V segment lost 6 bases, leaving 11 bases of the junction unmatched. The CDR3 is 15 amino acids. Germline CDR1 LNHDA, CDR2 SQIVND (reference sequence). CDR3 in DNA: TGTGCCAGTAGGACCCCGGGACAGGGGCTTCGGCCCCAGCATTTT. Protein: CASRTPGQGLRPQHF.

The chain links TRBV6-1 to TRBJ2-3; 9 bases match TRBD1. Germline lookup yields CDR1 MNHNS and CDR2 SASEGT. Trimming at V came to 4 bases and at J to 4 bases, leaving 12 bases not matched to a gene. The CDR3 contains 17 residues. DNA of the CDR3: TGTGCCAGCAGTGTAGGGGTGACAGGGGGACAAGCAGATACGCAGTATTTT. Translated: CASSVGVTGGQADTQYF.

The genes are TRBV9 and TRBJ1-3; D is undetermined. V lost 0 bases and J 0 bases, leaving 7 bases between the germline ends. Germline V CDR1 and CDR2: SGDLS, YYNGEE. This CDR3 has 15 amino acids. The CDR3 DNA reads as TGTGCCAGCAGCGTAGACCAACGCTCTGGAAACACCATATATTTT. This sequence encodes CASSVDQRSGNTIYF.

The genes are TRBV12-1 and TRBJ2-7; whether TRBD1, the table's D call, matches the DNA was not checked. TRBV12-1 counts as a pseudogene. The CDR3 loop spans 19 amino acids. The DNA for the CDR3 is TGTGCCAGCAGCTCCCGATCAGACCACAGGGGATGGTGCTCCTACGAGCAGTACTTC. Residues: CASSSRSDHRGWCSYEQYF.

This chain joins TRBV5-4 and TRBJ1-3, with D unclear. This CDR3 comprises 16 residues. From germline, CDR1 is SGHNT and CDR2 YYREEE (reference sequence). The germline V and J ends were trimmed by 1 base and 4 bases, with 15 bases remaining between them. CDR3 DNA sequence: TGTGCCAGCAGCTTGAGCGGGCAGAGGGCCGGAAACACCATATATTTT. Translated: CASSLSGQRAGNTIYF.

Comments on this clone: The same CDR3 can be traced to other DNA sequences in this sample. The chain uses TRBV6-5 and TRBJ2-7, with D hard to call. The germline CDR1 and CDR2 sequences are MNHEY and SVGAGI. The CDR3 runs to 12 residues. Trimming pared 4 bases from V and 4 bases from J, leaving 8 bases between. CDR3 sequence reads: CASSSGSYEQYF. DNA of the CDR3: TGTGCCAGCAGTTCAGGAAGTTACGAGCAGTACTTC.

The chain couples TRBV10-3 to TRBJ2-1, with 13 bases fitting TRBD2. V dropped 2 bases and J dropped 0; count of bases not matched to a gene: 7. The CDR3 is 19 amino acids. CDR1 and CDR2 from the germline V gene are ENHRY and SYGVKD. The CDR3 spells CAISERGTSGVSSYNEQFF. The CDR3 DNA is TGTGCCATCAGTGAGAGGGGGACTAGCGGGGTTAGCTCCTACAATGAGCAGTTCTTC.

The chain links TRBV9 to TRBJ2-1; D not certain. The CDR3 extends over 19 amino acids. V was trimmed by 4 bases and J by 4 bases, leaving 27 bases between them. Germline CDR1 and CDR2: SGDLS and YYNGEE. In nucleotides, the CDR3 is TGTGCCAGCAGCCTGAGTACTTACATTAGCCCGTTCATATACAATGAGCAGTTCTTC. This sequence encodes CASSLSTYISPFIYNEQFF.

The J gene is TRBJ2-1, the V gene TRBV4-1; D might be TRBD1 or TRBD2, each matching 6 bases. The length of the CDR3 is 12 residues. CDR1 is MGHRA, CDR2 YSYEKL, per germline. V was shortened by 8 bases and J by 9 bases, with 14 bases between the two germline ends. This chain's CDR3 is CASGEGGLEQFF. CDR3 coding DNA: TGCGCCAGCGGTGAAGGGGGACTTGAGCAGTTCTTC.

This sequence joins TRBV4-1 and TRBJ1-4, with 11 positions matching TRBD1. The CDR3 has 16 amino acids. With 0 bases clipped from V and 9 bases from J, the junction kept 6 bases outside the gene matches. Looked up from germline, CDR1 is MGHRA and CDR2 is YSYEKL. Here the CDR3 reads CASSQDSGTGGKKLFF. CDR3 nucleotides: TGCGCCAGCAGCCAAGATTCCGGGACAGGGGGAAAAAAACTGTTTTTT.

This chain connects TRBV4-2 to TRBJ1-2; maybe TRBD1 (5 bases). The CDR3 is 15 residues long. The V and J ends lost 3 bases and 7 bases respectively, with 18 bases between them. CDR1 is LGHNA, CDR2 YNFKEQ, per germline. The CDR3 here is CASSQEPGQGGGYTF. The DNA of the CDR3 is TGTGCCAGCAGCCAGGAGCCGGGGCAGGGCGGTGGCTACACCTTC.

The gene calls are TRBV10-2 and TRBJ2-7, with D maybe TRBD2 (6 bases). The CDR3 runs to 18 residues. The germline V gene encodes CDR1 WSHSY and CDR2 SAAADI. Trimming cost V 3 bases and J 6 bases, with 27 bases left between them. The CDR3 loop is CASSDFLGPRVKRVEQYF. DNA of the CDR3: TGCGCCAGCAGTGACTTCCTCGGGCCGCGAGTGAAGCGGGTCGAGCAGTACTTC.

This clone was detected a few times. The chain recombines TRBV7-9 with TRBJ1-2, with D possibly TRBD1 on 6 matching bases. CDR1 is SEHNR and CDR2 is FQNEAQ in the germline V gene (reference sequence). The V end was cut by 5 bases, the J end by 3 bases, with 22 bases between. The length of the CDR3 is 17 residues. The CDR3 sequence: CASSRTDSRRSHYGYTF. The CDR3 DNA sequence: TGTGCCAGCAGCCGGACAGATTCCAGAAGGTCTCACTATGGCTACACCTTC.

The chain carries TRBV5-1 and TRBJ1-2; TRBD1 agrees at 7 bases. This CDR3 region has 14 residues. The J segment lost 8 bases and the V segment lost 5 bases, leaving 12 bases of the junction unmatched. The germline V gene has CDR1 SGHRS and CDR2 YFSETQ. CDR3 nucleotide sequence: TGCGCCAGCAGTCGACAGGGAGGCAGTGTGGGCTACACCTTC. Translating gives CASSRQGGSVGYTF.

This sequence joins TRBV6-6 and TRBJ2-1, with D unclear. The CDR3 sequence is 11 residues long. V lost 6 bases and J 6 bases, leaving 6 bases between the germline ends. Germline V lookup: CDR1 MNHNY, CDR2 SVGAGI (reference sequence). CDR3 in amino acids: CASRNINEQFF. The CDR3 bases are TGTGCCAGCAGGAATATCAATGAGCAGTTCTTC.

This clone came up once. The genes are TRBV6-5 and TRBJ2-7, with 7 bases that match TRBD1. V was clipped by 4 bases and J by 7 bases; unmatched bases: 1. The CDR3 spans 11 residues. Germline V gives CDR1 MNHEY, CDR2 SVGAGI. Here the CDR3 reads CASSSRGEQYF. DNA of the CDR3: TGTGCCAGCAGTTCCAGGGGGGAGCAGTACTTC.

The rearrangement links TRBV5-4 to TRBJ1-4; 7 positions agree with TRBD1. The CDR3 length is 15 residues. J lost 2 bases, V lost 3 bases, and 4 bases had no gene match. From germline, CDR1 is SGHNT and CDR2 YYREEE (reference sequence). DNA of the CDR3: TGTGCCAGCAGCTATAACAGGGGCACTAATGAAAAACTGTTTTTT. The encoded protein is CASSYNRGTNEKLFF.

CDR3 DNA sequence: TGTGCCAGCAGGAACAGGACAGTCCAAGAGACCCAGTACTTC. Translated: CASRNRTVQETQYF. The chain is built from TRBV6-4 and TRBJ2-5; D is perhaps TRBD1 (6 bases). Trimming stripped 6 bases from V and 1 base from J, with 12 bases between. CDR3 length: 14 residues. Germline V gene sequence: CDR1 MRHNA, CDR2 SNTAGT.

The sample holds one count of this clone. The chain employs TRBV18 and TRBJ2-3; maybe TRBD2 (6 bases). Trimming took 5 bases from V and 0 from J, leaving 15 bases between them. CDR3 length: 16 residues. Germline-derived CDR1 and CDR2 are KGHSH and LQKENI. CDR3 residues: CASSSLAPTSTDTQYF. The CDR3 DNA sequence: TGTGCCAGCTCATCTCTAGCGCCTACTAGCACAGATACGCAGTATTTT.

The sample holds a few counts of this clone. The CDR3 coding sequence is TGTGCCACCACAAGACTGGGACAGGGGACCGGTGAAGCTTTCTTT. This gives the protein CATTRLGQGTGEAFF. J is TRBJ1-1 and V is TRBV6-5, with 10 bases lining up with TRBD1. J lost 7 bases, V lost 10 bases, and 15 bases had no gene match. The CDR3 sequence is 15 residues long. Germline-derived CDR1 and CDR2 are MNHEY and SVGAGI.

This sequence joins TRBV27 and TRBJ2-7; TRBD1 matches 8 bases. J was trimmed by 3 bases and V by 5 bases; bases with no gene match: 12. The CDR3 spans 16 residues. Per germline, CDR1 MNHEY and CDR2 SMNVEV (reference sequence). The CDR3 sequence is CASSLGFGTGDYEQYF. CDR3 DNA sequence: TGTGCCAGCAGTCTGGGCTTTGGGACAGGCGACTACGAGCAGTACTTC.

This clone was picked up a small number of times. CDR3 in amino acids: CASSLSPRGRSYEQYF. CDR3 bases: TGTGCCAGCAGTTTATCGCCCCGGGGTCGCTCCTACGAGCAGTACTTC. The V call is TRBV27, the J call TRBJ2-7, with D perhaps matching TRBD2 (5 bases). There are 16 residues in the CDR3. Germline CDR1 reads MNHEY; CDR2 reads SMNVEV (reference sequence). V was trimmed by 0 bases and J by 0 bases, leaving 12 bases between them.

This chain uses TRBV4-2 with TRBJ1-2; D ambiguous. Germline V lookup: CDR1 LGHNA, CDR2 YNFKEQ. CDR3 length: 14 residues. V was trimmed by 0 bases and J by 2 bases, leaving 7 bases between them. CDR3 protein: CASSQEEGNYGYTF. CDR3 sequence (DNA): TGTGCCAGCAGCCAAGAAGAAGGAAACTATGGCTACACCTTC.

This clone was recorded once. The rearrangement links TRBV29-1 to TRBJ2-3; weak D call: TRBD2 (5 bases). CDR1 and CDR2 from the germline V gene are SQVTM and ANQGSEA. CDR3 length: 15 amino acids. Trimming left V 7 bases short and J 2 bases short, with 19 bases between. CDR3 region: CSAEGDRITTDTQYF. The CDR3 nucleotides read TGCAGCGCTGAGGGTGATAGGATTACCACAGATACGCAGTATTTT.

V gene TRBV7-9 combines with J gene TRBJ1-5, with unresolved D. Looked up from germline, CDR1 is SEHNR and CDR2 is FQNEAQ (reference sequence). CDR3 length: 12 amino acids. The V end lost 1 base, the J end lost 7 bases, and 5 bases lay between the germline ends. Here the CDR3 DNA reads TGTGCCAGCAGCTTAGGTGAGCAGCCCCAGCATTTT. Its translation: CASSLGEQPQHF. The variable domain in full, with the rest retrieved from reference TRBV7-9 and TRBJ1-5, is DTGVSQNPRHKITKRGQNVTFRCDPISEHNRLYWYRQTLGQGPEFLTYFQNEAQLEKSRLLSDRFSAERPKGSFSTLEIQRTEQGDSAMYLCASSLGEQPQHFGDGTRLSIL.